Below, one T cell receptor (beta chain) is given with its context. TCRdb independently ran MiXCR on the RT-PCR reads; one entry per CDR3 protein. In the table there are about 680,000 distinct CDR3 sequences, 14% of which are singletons. Germline V CDR1 and CDR2: ENHRY, SYGVKD. The CDR3 totals 14 residues. J was trimmed by 5 bases and V by 4 bases; bases with no gene match: 4. The sequenced sample was memory CD4+ T cells from blood. This clonotype originated in a female donor in good health, serving as a healthy control. V gene TRBV10-3 combines with J gene TRBJ1-5; 8 bases agree with TRBD1. As DNA, the CDR3 is TGTGCCATCAGTGGATCGGGACAGGATCAGCCCCAGCATTTT. Amino acids: CAISGSGQDQPQHF.